Below are 20 T cell receptor beta chains sequenced from a single sample in a study of control samples from healthy donors and cancer patients. Data came from immunoSEQ multiplex PCR; TCRdb stores just in-frame clones and leaves some out. This table has roughly 180,000 clones, 75% to 95% appearing once. Sequenced: blood. These TCRs come from a woman in her thirties or forties in good health.

The rearrangement links TRBV3-1 (or the pseudogene TRBV3-2) to TRBJ2-3; no clear D gene. V was clipped by 3 bases and J by 1 base, with 5 bases between them. The CDR3 has 13 amino acids. Germline V gene data show CDR1 as LGHDT and CDR2 as YNNKEL (reference sequence). The CDR3 DNA reads as TGTGCCAGCAGCCAGAGCGGCACAGATACGCAGTATTTT. It specifies CASSQSGTDTQYF.

The rearrangement uses TRBV12-3 or TRBV12-4 and TRBJ1-1; no reliable D call. Trimming pared 6 bases from V and 0 bases from J, leaving 8 bases between. This CDR3 contains 13 residues. The DNA of the CDR3 is TGTGCCAGCAGCCAAGCAGTGAACACTGAAGCTTTCTTT. It is translated as CASSQAVNTEAFF.

This clone was seen once. The chain has TRBV5-6 and TRBJ2-2; D remains ambiguous. The CDR3 is 15 residues long. The V gene lost 1 base and the J gene lost 5 bases, with 12 bases spanning the gap. From germline, CDR1 is SGHDT and CDR2 YYEEEE. The CDR3 here is CASSLFPLETGELFF. CDR3 bases: TGTGCCAGCAGCTTGTTCCCGTTAGAAACCGGGGAGCTGTTTTTT. Full variable domain (outside the CDR3, taken from reference TRBV5-6 and TRBJ2-2): DAGVTQSPTHLIKTRGQQVTLRCSPKSGHDTVSWYQQALGQGPQFIFQYYEEEERQRGNFPDRFSGHQFPNYSSELNVNALLLGDSALYLCASSLFPLETGELFFGEGSRLTVL.

V usage is TRBV11-2 and J usage is TRBJ2-3, with D possibly TRBD1 on 5 matching bases. V lost 5 bases, J lost 0 bases, and 15 bases lay in between. The germline V gene encodes CDR1 SGHAT and CDR2 FQNNGV. The CDR3 contains 16 residues. Here the CDR3 DNA reads TGTGCCAGCAGCCAACCCCCGGACATGAGCACAGATACGCAGTATTTT. It is translated as CASSQPPDMSTDTQYF.

The chain combines TRBV24-1 with TRBJ2-3; D ambiguous. The CDR3 runs to 17 residues. Trimming took off 4 bases at V and 1 base at J, with 17 bases between the two ends. CDR1 is KGHDR and CDR2 is SFDVKD in the germline V gene. This CDR3 is CATSDARPGGGTDTQYF. The CDR3 DNA sequence: TGTGCCACCAGTGACGCCCGGCCTGGCGGAGGCACAGATACGCAGTATTTT.

This rearrangement joins TRBV11-2 to TRBJ2-1, with 7 bases that match TRBD2. The CDR3 consists of 17 residues. Per the germline V gene, CDR1 is SGHAT and CDR2 is FQNNGV. The V and J ends lost 1 base and 2 bases, in that order; junction bases with no gene match: 8. The CDR3: CASSLVTGGDPYNEQFF. CDR3 DNA: TGTGCCAGCAGCTTAGTCACTGGGGGGGACCCCTACAATGAGCAGTTCTTC.

The rearrangement joins TRBV18 to TRBJ2-1; D gene ambiguous. This CDR3 comprises 12 residues. Germline lookup yields CDR1 KGHSH and CDR2 LQKENI. V dropped 1 base and J dropped 7 bases, with 5 bases sitting between them. The DNA for the CDR3 is TGTGCCAGCTCACCACAGCTTAATGAGCAGTTCTTC. Amino acids: CASSPQLNEQFF. Combining the CDR3 with reference TRBV18 and TRBJ2-1 gives the whole variable domain NAGVMQNPRHLVRRRGQEARLRCSPMKGHSHVYWYRQLPEEGLKFMVYLQKENIIDESGMPKERFSAEFPKEGPSILRIQQVVRGDSAAYFCASSPQLNEQFFGPGTRLTVL.

This chain joins TRBV27 and TRBJ2-3, with unresolved D. Between the trimmed V and J ends, which lost 3 bases and 4 bases, there was a span of 11 bases. The CDR3 runs to 14 residues. Germline lookup yields CDR1 MNHEY and CDR2 SMNVEV (reference sequence). The CDR3 coding sequence is TGTGCCAGCAGTTTTTTGCCACCTCCAGATACGCAGTATTTT. Protein: CASSFLPPPDTQYF.

The rearrangement links TRBV27 to TRBJ2-3; 9 bases agree with TRBD2. The CDR3 is 14 amino acids. CDR1 is MNHEY, CDR2 SMNVEV, per germline (reference sequence). Losses at the gene ends were 4 bases for V and 4 bases for J; bases not matched to a gene: 3. In DNA, the CDR3 is TGTGCCAGCAGTTGGGGACTAGCTTCAGATACGCAGTATTTT. Translating it yields CASSWGLASDTQYF.

This clone turned up a few times. The chain recombines TRBV5-1 with TRBJ2-7, with D unresolved. The CDR3 is 14 residues long. Germline lookup yields CDR1 SGHRS and CDR2 YFSETQ. Trimming pared 4 bases from V and 3 bases from J, leaving 14 bases between. For the CDR3, the DNA is TGCGCCAGCAGCCCCGCCGGTTCAGGCTACGAGCAGTACTTC. It codes for CASSPAGSGYEQYF.

V and J are TRBV6-5 and TRBJ2-7; a possible D gene is TRBD1 (5 bases). Per the germline V gene, CDR1 is MNHEY and CDR2 is SVGAGI. The length of the CDR3 is 13 residues. The CDR3 protein is CASSGQGPLEQYF. The CDR3 DNA reads TGTGCGAGTTCCGGGCAGGGCCCCCTCGAGCAGTACTTC.

The chain uses TRBV5-6 and TRBJ1-1; possible D gene TRBD1, 6 bases. The CDR3 consists of 14 residues. V was shortened by 3 bases and J by 4 bases, with 13 bases between the two germline ends. The germline CDR1 and CDR2 sequences are SGHDT and YYEEEE. The CDR3 loop reads CASSSSRGSTEAFF. For the CDR3, the DNA is TGTGCCAGCAGCTCGTCAAGGGGGAGCACTGAAGCTTTCTTT.

This CDR3 is CASSVEASPTNEKLFF. The CDR3 DNA reads TGTGCCAGCAGTGTAGAGGCCTCTCCAACTAATGAAAAACTGTTTTTT. The chain links TRBV2 to TRBJ1-4; D ambiguous. The CDR3 extends over 16 amino acids. V lost 4 bases to trimming and J lost 0 bases, with 12 bases between them. Looked up from germline, CDR1 is SNHLY and CDR2 is FYNNEI. Looking up the rest from reference TRBV2 and TRBJ1-4 gives the full variable domain: EPEVTQTPSHQVTQMGQEVILRCVPISNHLYFYWYRQILGQKVEFLVSFYNNEISEKSEIFDDQFSVERPDGSNFTLKIRSTKLEDSAMYFCASSVEASPTNEKLFFGSGTQLSVL.

CDR3: CASSSNPGTVYYGYTF. In nucleotides, the CDR3 is TGTGCCAGTAGCAGCAATCCCGGGACAGTTTACTATGGCTACACCTTC. The chain joins TRBV19 to TRBJ1-2, with 7 bases fitting TRBD1. With 6 bases clipped from V and 3 bases from J, the junction kept 13 bases outside the gene matches. The CDR3 covers 16 residues. Germline values: CDR1 LNHDA, CDR2 SQIVND (reference sequence).

This sequence joins TRBV4-1 and TRBJ1-1; perhaps TRBD1 as D (5 bases). The germline V gene has CDR1 MGHRA and CDR2 YSYEKL. CDR3 size: 14 residues. V gave up 4 bases and J gave up 4 bases, with 13 bases separating them. The CDR3 loop is CASSRGGGSTEAFF. The CDR3 DNA follows: TGCGCCAGCAGCCGCGGGGGAGGGAGCACTGAAGCTTTCTTT.

The chain recombines TRBV5-1 with TRBJ1-1; a possible D gene is TRBD1 (5 bases). This CDR3 is 16 amino acids long. The ends were cut back, 4 bases at V and 1 base at J, with 17 bases in the middle. Per the germline V gene, CDR1 is SGHRS and CDR2 is YFSETQ. The CDR3 protein is CASSPTAGTENTEAFF. In nucleotides, the CDR3 is TGCGCCAGCAGCCCCACCGCCGGGACGGAGAACACTGAAGCTTTCTTT.

V and J are TRBV2 and TRBJ2-5; 10 bases fit TRBD1. This CDR3 contains 15 residues. Trimming removed 7 bases from V and 5 bases from J; junction bases left unmatched: 10. Germline V lookup: CDR1 SNHLY, CDR2 FYNNEI. For the CDR3, the DNA is TGTGCCAGCACCCTTGGGACAGGGGTAAGGGAGACCCAGTACTTC. Protein: CASTLGTGVRETQYF.

J is TRBJ2-6 and V is TRBV27; TRBD1 matches at 11 bases. V was clipped by 3 bases and J by 2 bases; unmatched bases: 9. CDR1 and CDR2 (germline): MNHEY, SMNVEV (reference sequence). The CDR3 spans 19 residues. As DNA, the CDR3 is TGTGCCAGCAGTTTTAAGGGACAGGGGGTCTTCACTGGGGCCAACGTCCTGACTTTC. It specifies CASSFKGQGVFTGANVLTF.

The chain is built from TRBV2 and TRBJ2-3; 10 bases agree with TRBD2. Germline trimming cut 7 bases from V and 0 bases from J; bases unmatched to any gene: 4. The CDR3 spans 15 residues. Germline values: CDR1 SNHLY, CDR2 FYNNEI. CDR3 in amino acids: CASTGLAESTDTQYF. The CDR3 DNA sequence: TGTGCCAGCACAGGACTAGCGGAGAGCACAGATACGCAGTATTTT.

The chain couples TRBV11-2 to TRBJ2-7, with 9 bases lining up with TRBD2. This CDR3 region has 16 residues. Germline values: CDR1 SGHAT, CDR2 FQNNGV. V trimming: 2 bases; J trimming: 4 bases; junction bases outside the gene matches: 9. The CDR3 loop reads CASSLIFAGGRYEQYF. The CDR3 coding sequence is TGTGCCAGCAGCTTAATATTTGCGGGGGGGCGGTACGAGCAGTACTTC.